These 10 T cell receptor beta chains came from one sample sequenced in a study of blood T cell repertoires in COVID-19. Assay used: immunoSEQ multiplex PCR; TCRdb lists only in-frame clones, some missing. The data hold more than 85,000 clones, with 80% to 90% observed a single time. Input material: peripheral blood. The receptors shown here come from a human donor in a cohort sampled during active COVID-19.

The genes are TRBV5-1 and TRBJ2-5, with TRBD2 matching over 9 bases. This CDR3 contains 17 residues. The trim removed 0 bases at V and 2 bases at J, leaving 8 bases unmatched. Germline CDR1 SGHRS, CDR2 YFSETQ. The CDR3, as DNA: TGCGCCAGCAGCTTGGCCCTTAGCGGGAGTAAACAAGAGACCCAGTACTTC. Amino acid sequence: CASSLALSGSKQETQYF. Combining the CDR3 with reference TRBV5-1 and TRBJ2-5 gives the whole variable domain KAGVTQTPRYLIKTRGQQVTLSCSPISGHRSVSWYQQTPGQGLQFLFEYFSETQRNKGNFPGRFSGRQFSNSRSEMNVSTLELGDSALYLCASSLALSGSKQETQYFGPGTRLLVL.

The DNA of the CDR3 is TGTGCCAGTAGTATCGGAACAGGGGTCAAATACGAGCAGTACTTC. Amino acids: CASSIGTGVKYEQYF. The chain has TRBV19 and TRBJ2-7; TRBD1 matches 7 bases. This CDR3 has 15 residues. From germline, CDR1 is LNHDA and CDR2 SQIVND (reference sequence). V trimming: 3 bases; J trimming: 4 bases; junction bases outside the gene matches: 9. Full variable domain (remainder filled in from reference TRBV19 and TRBJ2-7): DGGITQSPKYLFRKEGQNVTLSCEQNLNHDAMYWYRQDPGQGLRLIYYSQIVNDFQKGDIAEGYSVSREKKESFPLTVTSAQKNPTAFYLCASSIGTGVKYEQYFGPGTRLTVT.

The chain couples TRBV5-1 to TRBJ1-4; D is possibly TRBD1 (5 bases). Germline CDR1 SGHRS, CDR2 YFSETQ. The CDR3 runs to 15 residues. The germline V and J ends were trimmed by 5 bases and 8 bases, with 19 bases remaining between them. The CDR3 region has the DNA TGCGCCAGCAGGCGTAATCTAGGGGCGGAGGAAAAACTGTTTTTT. It translates to CASRRNLGAEEKLFF.

The chain recombines TRBV19 with TRBJ1-6, with a weak D call TRBD1 (6 bases). There are 12 residues in the CDR3. The V end was cut by 3 bases, the J end by 13 bases, with 10 bases between. Germline lookup yields CDR1 LNHDA and CDR2 SQIVND (reference sequence). Written as DNA, the CDR3 is TGTGCCAGTAGTATGGGAGGGGGGCCCCTCCACTTT. The encoded protein is CASSMGGGPLHF.

This rearrangement joins TRBV19 to TRBJ1-5, with 10 bases identical to TRBD1. Germline trimming cut 6 bases from V and 4 bases from J; bases unmatched to any gene: 3. Germline CDR1 and CDR2: LNHDA and SQIVND (reference sequence). The CDR3 is 14 residues long. The DNA of the CDR3 is TGTGCCAGTAGCCGGGACAGGGGTAATCAGCCCCAGCATTTT. Translating gives CASSRDRGNQPQHF.

The chain combines TRBV6-5 with TRBJ1-1, with D tentatively TRBD1 (6 bases). Germline loops: CDR1 MNHEY, CDR2 SVGAGI. The CDR3 sequence is 13 residues long. V lost 6 bases, J lost 3 bases, and 11 bases lay in between. The CDR3 nucleotides are TGTGCCAGCAGGAGAACAGGGCACACTGAAGCTTTCTTT. Translated, it gives CASRRTGHTEAFF.

The V gene is TRBV24-1, the J gene TRBJ2-5; 10 bases align to TRBD2. CDR1 is KGHDR, CDR2 SFDVKD, per germline. This CDR3 has 15 residues. V gave up 4 bases and J gave up 2 bases; unmatched junction bases: 3. The CDR3 sequence is CATSEGTSEQETQYF. The CDR3 region has the DNA TGTGCCACCAGTGAGGGGACTAGCGAACAAGAGACCCAGTACTTC.

The chain combines TRBV19 with TRBJ2-7, with 7 bases matching TRBD1. CDR3 size: 12 residues. The germline CDR1 and CDR2 sequences are LNHDA and SQIVND (reference sequence). Trimming at V came to 4 bases and at J to 8 bases, leaving 5 bases not matched to a gene. The CDR3 reads CASSTEGAKQYF. The CDR3 nucleotides are TGTGCCAGTAGTACAGAGGGGGCAAAGCAGTACTTC.

The chain recombines TRBV5-5 with TRBJ2-7, with D tentatively TRBD2 (5 bases). This CDR3 has 13 amino acids. Looked up from germline, CDR1 is SGHKS and CDR2 is YYEKEE (reference sequence). V lost 2 bases to trimming and J lost 10 bases, with 16 bases between them. The CDR3 is CASSFFGPTGQYF. DNA of the CDR3: TGTGCCAGCAGCTTTTTCGGCCCGACGGGACAGTACTTC.

The chain has TRBV19 and TRBJ1-6; 9 bases are shared with TRBD1. The CDR3 is made up of 16 amino acids. Germline CDR1 is LNHDA and CDR2 is SQIVND (reference sequence). Losses at the gene ends were 5 bases for V and 11 bases for J; bases not matched to a gene: 13. CDR3 sequence: CASSGQGIQPTPPLHF. In nucleotides, the CDR3 is TGTGCCAGTAGTGGACAGGGGATCCAACCGACCCCACCCCTCCACTTT.